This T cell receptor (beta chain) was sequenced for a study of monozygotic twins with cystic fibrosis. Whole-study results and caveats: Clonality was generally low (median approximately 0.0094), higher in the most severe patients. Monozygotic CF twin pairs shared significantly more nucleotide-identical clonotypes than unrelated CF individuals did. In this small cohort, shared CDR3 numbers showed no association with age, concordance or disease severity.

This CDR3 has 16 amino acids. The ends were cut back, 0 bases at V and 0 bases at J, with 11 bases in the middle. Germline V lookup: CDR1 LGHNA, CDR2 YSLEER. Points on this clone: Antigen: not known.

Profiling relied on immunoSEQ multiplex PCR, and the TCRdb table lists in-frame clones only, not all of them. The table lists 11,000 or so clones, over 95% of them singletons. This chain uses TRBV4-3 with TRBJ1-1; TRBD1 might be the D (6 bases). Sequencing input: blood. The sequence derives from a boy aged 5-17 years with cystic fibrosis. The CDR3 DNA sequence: TGCGCCAGCAGCCAAGAGGGGGCCAGGGTGAACACTGAAGCTTTCTTT. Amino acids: CASSQEGARVNTEAFF.